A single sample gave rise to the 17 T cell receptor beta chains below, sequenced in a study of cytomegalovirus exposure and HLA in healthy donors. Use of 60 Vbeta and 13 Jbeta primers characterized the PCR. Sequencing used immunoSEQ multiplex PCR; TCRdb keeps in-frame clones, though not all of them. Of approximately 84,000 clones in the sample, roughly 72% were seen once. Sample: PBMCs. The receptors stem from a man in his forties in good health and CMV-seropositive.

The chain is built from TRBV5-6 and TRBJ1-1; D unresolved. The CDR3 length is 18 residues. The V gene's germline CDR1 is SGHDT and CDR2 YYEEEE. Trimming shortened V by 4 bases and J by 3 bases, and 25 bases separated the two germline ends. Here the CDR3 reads CASSPWRATQNSYTEAFF. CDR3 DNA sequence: TGTGCCAGCAGCCCATGGAGGGCCACACAGAACAGCTACACTGAAGCTTTCTTT.

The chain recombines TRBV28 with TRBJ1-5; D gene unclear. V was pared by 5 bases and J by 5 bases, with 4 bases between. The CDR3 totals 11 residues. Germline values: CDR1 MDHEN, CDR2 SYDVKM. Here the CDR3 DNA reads TGTGCCAGCAGTCCCGATCAGCCCCAGCATTTT. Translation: CASSPDQPQHF.

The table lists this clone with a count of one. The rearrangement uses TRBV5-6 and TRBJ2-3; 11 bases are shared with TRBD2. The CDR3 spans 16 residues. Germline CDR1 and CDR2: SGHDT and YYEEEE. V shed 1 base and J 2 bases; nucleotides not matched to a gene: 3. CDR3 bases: TGTGCCAGCAGCTTGACTAGCGGGGGCTCCACAGATACGCAGTATTTT. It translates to CASSLTSGGSTDTQYF.

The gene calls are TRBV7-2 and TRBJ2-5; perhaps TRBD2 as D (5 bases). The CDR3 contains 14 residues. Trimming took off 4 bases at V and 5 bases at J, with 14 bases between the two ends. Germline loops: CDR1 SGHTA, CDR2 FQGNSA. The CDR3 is CASSSEVGDETQYF. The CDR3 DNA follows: TGTGCCAGCAGCTCGGAGGTCGGAGACGAGACCCAGTACTTC.

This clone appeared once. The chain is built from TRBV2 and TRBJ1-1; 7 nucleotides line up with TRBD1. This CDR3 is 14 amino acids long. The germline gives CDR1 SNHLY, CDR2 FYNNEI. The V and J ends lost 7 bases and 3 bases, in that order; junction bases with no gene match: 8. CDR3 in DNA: TGTGCCAGCAACTATAGGGGGCAGGACACTGAAGCTTTCTTT. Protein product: CASNYRGQDTEAFF.

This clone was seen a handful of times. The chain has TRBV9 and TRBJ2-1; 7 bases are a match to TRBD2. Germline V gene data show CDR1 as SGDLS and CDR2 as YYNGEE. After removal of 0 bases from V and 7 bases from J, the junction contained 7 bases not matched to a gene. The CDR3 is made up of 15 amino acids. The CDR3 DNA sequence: TGTGCCAGCAGCGTAGGGGGGGGTGTTAGGAATGAGCAGTTCTTC. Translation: CASSVGGGVRNEQFF.

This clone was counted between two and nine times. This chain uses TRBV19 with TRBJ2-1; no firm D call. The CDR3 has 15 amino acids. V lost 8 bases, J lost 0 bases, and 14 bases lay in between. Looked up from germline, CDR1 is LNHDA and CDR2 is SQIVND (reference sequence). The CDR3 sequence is CASLDTSSSYNEQFF. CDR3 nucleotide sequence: TGTGCCAGTCTTGACACCTCGAGCTCCTACAATGAGCAGTTCTTC. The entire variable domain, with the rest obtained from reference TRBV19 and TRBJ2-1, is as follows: DGGITQSPKYLFRKEGQNVTLSCEQNLNHDAMYWYRQDPGQGLRLIYYSQIVNDFQKGDIAEGYSVSREKKESFPLTVTSAQKNPTAFYLCASLDTSSSYNEQFFGPGTRLTVL.

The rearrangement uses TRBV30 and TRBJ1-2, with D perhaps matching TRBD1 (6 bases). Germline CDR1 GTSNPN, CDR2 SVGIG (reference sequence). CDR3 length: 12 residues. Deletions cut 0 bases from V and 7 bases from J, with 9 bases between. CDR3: CAWSVQGSGYTF. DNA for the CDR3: TGTGCCTGGAGTGTACAGGGAAGTGGCTACACCTTC.

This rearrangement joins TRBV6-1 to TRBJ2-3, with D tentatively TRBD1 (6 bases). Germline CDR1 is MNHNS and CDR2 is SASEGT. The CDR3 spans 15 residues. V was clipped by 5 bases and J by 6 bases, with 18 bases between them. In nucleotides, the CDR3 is TGTGCCAGCAGTCTAGGGGGATTCAGGTCCGATACGCAGTATTTT. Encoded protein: CASSLGGFRSDTQYF.

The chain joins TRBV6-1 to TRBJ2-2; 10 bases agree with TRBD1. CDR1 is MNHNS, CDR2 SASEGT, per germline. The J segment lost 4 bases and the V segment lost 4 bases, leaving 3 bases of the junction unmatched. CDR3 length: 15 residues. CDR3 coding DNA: TGTGCCAGCAGTGGCCGGACAGGGGGCACCGGGGAGCTGTTTTTT. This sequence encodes CASSGRTGGTGELFF.

The CDR3 loop is CATSREKRNTEAFF. The CDR3 DNA is TGTGCCACCAGCAGAGAAAAGAGGAACACTGAAGCTTTCTTT. The chain links TRBV15 to TRBJ1-1; D unresolved. From germline, CDR1 is LNHNV and CDR2 YYDKDF (reference sequence). The CDR3 runs 14 residues. The ends were cut back, 0 bases at V and 1 base at J, with 6 bases in the middle.

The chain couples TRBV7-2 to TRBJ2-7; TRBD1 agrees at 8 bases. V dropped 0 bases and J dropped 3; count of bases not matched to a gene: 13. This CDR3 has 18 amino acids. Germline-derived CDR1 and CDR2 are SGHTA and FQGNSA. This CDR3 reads CASSLAGGGAGGLYEQYF. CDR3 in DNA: TGTGCCAGCAGCTTAGCGGGCGGTGGGGCAGGGGGCCTCTACGAGCAGTACTTC.

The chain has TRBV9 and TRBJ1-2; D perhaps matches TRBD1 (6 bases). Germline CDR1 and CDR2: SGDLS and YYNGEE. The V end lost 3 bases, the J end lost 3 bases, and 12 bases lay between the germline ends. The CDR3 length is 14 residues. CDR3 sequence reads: CASSGTGTHYGYTF. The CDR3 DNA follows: TGTGCCAGCAGCGGAACCGGGACACACTATGGCTACACCTTC.

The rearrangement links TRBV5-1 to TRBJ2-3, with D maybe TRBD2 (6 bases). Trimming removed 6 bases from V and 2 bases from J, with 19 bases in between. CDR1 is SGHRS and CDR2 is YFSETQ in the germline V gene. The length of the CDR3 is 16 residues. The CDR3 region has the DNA TGCGCCAGCAAGGCAGGAGGGAATGAGGCCACAGATACGCAGTATTTT. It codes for CASKAGGNEATDTQYF.

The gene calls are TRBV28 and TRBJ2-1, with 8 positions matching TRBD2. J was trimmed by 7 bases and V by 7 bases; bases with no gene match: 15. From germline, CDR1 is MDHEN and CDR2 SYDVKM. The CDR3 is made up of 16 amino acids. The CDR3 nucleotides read TGTGCCAGCATTAGTCGGGGGCTAGCGGGTCCAAATGAGCAGTTCTTC. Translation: CASISRGLAGPNEQFF. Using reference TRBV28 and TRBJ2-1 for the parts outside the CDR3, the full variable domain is DVKVTQSSRYLVKRTGEKVFLECVQDMDHENMFWYRQDPGLGLRLIYFSYDVKMKEKGDIPEGYSVSREKKERFSLILESASTNQTSMYLCASISRGLAGPNEQFFGPGTRLTVL.

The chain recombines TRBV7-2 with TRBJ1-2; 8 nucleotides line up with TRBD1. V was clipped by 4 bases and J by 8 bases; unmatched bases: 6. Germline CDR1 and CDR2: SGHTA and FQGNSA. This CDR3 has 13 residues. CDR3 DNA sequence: TGTGCCAGCAGCTCGAGACAGGGGTCCGGCTACACCTTC. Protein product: CASSSRQGSGYTF.

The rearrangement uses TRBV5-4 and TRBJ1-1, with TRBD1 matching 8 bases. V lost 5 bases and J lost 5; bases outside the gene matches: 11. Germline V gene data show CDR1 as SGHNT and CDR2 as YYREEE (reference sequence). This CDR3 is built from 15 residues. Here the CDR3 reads CASSRFGTGGTEAFF. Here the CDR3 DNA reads TGTGCCAGCAGTCGATTCGGGACAGGAGGGACTGAAGCTTTCTTT.